Detailed here is one TCR beta chain. CDR3 length: 18 residues. Germline V gene lookup returns CDR1 LNHNV and CDR2 YYDKDF (reference sequence). With 0 bases removed from V and 2 bases from J, the gap between germline ends came to 18 bases. Only in-frame clones appear in the TCRdb table, and some are missing; sequencing was by immunoSEQ multiplex PCR. Of some 2,000 clones in the sample, around 80% were seen once. These data originate in a study of immune cell composition in non-small cell lung cancer. This TCR came from a human donor with non-small cell lung cancer. Sequencing was done on a sample of lung tumor tissue. The rearrangement joins TRBV15 to TRBJ2-3; weak D call: TRBD2 (5 bases). The CDR3 loop is CATSRDLITWETTDTQYF. CDR3 in DNA: TGTGCCACCAGCAGAGATCTAATTACGTGGGAGACCACAGATACGCAGTATTTT.